This T cell receptor (beta chain) was obtained from a study of blood T cells in healthy people across ages (dated by TCRdb to between 2014 and 2017). Background for the entire study: In model experiments, roughly one uniquely barcoded TCR beta cDNA molecule per two T cells was captured by template switching. To track age-related changes in TCR beta repertoire diversity, the study relied on deep sequencing normalized with unique cDNA molecular identifiers. Using the same blood draw, the study looked at two additional independent replicas of 1 million unique cDNA reads for two donors, one aged 18 to 30 and the other aged 80 or older. The donors were split into four age groups: young (average 16 years), middle-aged (around 37), aged (around 67) and long-lived (82). To avoid experimental bias, donors of different ages were distributed randomly across sequencing lanes.

For this clonotype: This clone's antigen is unknown. Per-base qualities were not stored, and no clone one base away is much larger.

Including cysteine and phenylalanine, the CDR3 has 15 amino acids. The kept DNA is CDR3 alone, 45 bases in frame from the first base. CDR1 is given as MNHNS and CDR2 as SASEGT, both from the germline V gene. Relative to germline, V is 1 base shorter and J is 4 bases shorter, with 11 bases between their ends. Systemically healthy Caucasian individuals from Russia, 35 to 50 in total and aged roughly 6 to 95 years, were included as donors. Each donor gave about 9.8 milliliters of peripheral blood, drawn into EDTA-treated Vacutainer tubes. PBMCs were isolated by Ficoll-Paque density-gradient centrifugation, with at least 6 million obtained per sample. Total RNA was extracted from PBMCs with Trizol reagent, with at least 6 micrograms obtained per sample. For every donor, flow cytometry on a PBMC aliquot measured the percentage of naive CD45RAhigh/CD27high T cells. Libraries came from 5' RACE. These reads were obtained on an Illumina HiSeq 2500. The second PCR ran for about 6 to 11 cycles and used a J-beta primer mix along with a sample-barcoded 5' primer. A unique molecular identifier was introduced onto each TCR beta cDNA molecule by a template-switch 5' adaptor carrying 12 random nucleotides. Each sample yielded at least 2.5 million CDR3-containing paired-end reads. First-strand cDNA was synthesized from all RNA with the Mint cDNA synthesis kit, primed by a TRBC-specific oligonucleotide. After uracil-DNA glycosylase treatment, a first 18-cycle PCR used universal primers M1SS and BC2_uni_R on all cDNA. From the authors' description of their analysis: For normalization, 1 million high-quality reads, each with a distinct molecular identifier, were randomly selected from each sample. Instead of being binned into consensus sequences, reads with shared molecular identifiers were discarded. MiTCR, set to a Q25 quality threshold and the strictest error-elimination algorithm, was used for CDR3 identification, clonotype clustering and error correction. Lower-bound total TCR beta diversity was estimated with a nonparametric unseen species model using Euler transformation. TCRdb reworked the public reads: Q25 trimming with fastp, MiXCR clone assembly, productive beta chains retained. Rows with a matching CDR3 protein are joined into one entry that keeps the most common DNA and genes. The V and J calls come from TCRdb's annotation, not from the publication. This sample comprises 800,000 to 950,000 distinct CDR3 sequences, about 48% of them detected only once. The ten largest clones add up to under 15% of the sample.

Summary of the overall study and its limitations: Conclusive comparison of naive and antigen-experienced compartments was prevented by the profiling of bulk unsorted PBMCs. Observed TCR beta diversity per million T cells fell roughly linearly with age, and a significant reduction was already apparent by age about 43. Compared with the aged group, the long-lived group had more naive CD4+ T cells, fewer expanded clones and increased TCR diversity, a pattern suggesting age selection. Estimates of total diversity based on one million sequenced T cells were regarded as lower bounds and as underestimates. Donor CMV infection status was unknown, potentially confounding age-related changes in expanded clonotypes. Observed TCR beta diversity correlated strongly with the percentage of naive T cells measured by flow cytometry.

Sequencing used blood. This clonotype was sampled from a man aged 25 to 40 in good health. The rearranged chain carries TRBV6-1 and TRBJ2-1, with no reliable assignment of the D segment. The DNA is as follows: TGTGCCAGCAGTGAAGGGACGGCTAATTACAATGAGCAGTTCTTC. Its coded protein is CASSEGTANYNEQFF.